A selection of T cell receptor beta chains follows, all from one sample in a study of CD8 T cells in Susac syndrome. TCRdb used MiXCR to reprocess the immunoSEQ multiplex PCR reads, holding one entry per CDR3 protein. The table includes roughly 140,000 distinct CDR3 sequences, around 95% detected once. Sequences were obtained from CD8+ T cells from PBMCs. These TCRs come from a human donor with multiple sclerosis. The CDR3 runs from the conserved cysteine through the conserved F or W. A D gene is named only where the DNA matches it firmly. Clone sizes are given selectively: once, few, many, or a class where the clone is expanded.

clone size | D gene | J gene | V gene | CDR3 protein | CDR3 DNA
- | TRBD1 | TRBJ1-2 | TRBV5-1 | CASSLTQGARGYGYTF | TGCGCCAGCAGTTTGACTCAGGGGGCCCGGGGCTATGGCTACACCTTC
- | - | TRBJ1-2 | TRBV2 | CASSRPGSNGYTF | TGTGCCAGCAGCCGCCCGGGCAGTAATGGCTACACCTTC
- | - | TRBJ1-5 | TRBV20-1 | CSANGAGSNQPQHF | TGCAGTGCTAATGGGGCAGGGAGCAATCAGCCCCAGCATTTT
- | - | TRBJ1-2 | TRBV29-1 | CSVGSLGNYGYTF | TGCAGCGTTGGTTCCCTCGGCAACTATGGCTACACCTTC
- | - | TRBJ1-2 | TRBV27 | CASSLTPHGYTF | TGTGCCAGCAGTTTAACCCCCCATGGCTACACCTTC
- | - | TRBJ1-2 | TRBV7-9 | CASSSPEGYTF | TGTGCCAGCAGCTCCCCGGAGGGCTACACCTTC
- | - | TRBJ1-1 | TRBV6-5 | CASSYSGQPNTEAFF | TGTGCCAGCAGTTACTCCGGACAGCCGAACACTGAAGCTTTCTTT
- | - | TRBJ1-4 | TRBV12-3/TRBV12-4 | CASSPRGGYEKLFF | TGTGCCAGCAGTCCCCGAGGGGGGTACGAAAAACTGTTTTTT
- | - | TRBJ2-3 | TRBV20-1 | CSASDIRDNTDTQYF | TGCAGTGCTAGTGATATCCGGGACAACACAGATACGCAGTATTTT
- | - | TRBJ2-7 | TRBV29-1 | CSVEEGIGTYEQYF | TGCAGCGTTGAAGAGGGGATCGGAACCTACGAGCAGTACTTC
- | TRBD1 | TRBJ1-6 | TRBV9 | CASSALRGLGNSPLHF | TGTGCCAGCAGCGCTCTCAGGGGGCTTGGTAATTCACCCCTCCACTTT
- | - | TRBJ1-2 | TRBV11-2 | CASSFYPRGRSYYGYTF | TGTGCCAGCAGCTTTTACCCCCGGGGGCGCTCCTACTATGGCTACACCTTC
- | - | TRBJ1-2 | TRBV5-4 | CASSSPTGLYGYTF | TGTGCCAGCAGCTCCCCGACAGGCCTCTATGGCTACACCTTC
- | TRBD1 | TRBJ2-1 | TRBV3-1 | CASSPRTGGASYNEQFF | TGTGCCAGCAGCCCTCGGACAGGGGGCGCCTCCTACAATGAGCAGTTCTTC
- | TRBD1 | TRBJ1-6 | TRBV15 | CATSTRTGFGSPLHF | TGTGCCACCAGTACCAGGACAGGGTTTGGCTCACCCCTCCACTTT
- | - | TRBJ1-2 | TRBV6-5 | CASTPDPWAQRGYTF | TGTGCCAGCACCCCCGATCCATGGGCACAGCGGGGCTACACCTTC
- | - | TRBJ2-5 | TRBV6-2/TRBV6-3 | CASSYGLQETQYF | TGTGCCAGCAGTTACGGCCTCCAAGAGACCCAGTACTTC
once | - | TRBJ2-3 | TRBV13 | CASSRTRGAEDTQYF | TGTGCCAGCAGCCGGACCCGGGGGGCTGAAGATACGCAGTATTTT
once | - | TRBJ2-7 | TRBV20-1 | CSARDTGQGFYEQYF | TGCAGTGCTAGAGATACAGGACAAGGTTTCTACGAGCAGTACTTC
- | TRBD1 | TRBJ1-5 | TRBV28 | CASSHVPGQALSNQPQHF | TGTGCCAGCAGTCACGTACCGGGACAGGCGCTTAGCAATCAGCCCCAGCATTTT